The clone carrying this T cell receptor beta chain was counted a few times. Its antigen is not identified. This specimen comes from a study of beta chain features in type 1 diabetes. As for the study in general: Patients and healthy donors were similar in age, gender and cell yields. Study-level results: Fewer junction insertions and more nucleotide deletions appeared in type 1 diabetes patients. Significant though moderate, a shortening of TCRB CDR3s appeared in all four CD4+ subsets of Type 1 diabetes patients. Amplification by PCR could prefer shorter templates, with the same effect in patients and controls.

Every bit of the isolated RNA underwent reverse transcription, so sequencing read expressed TCRB transcripts. Naive, central memory and regulatory T cell samples averaged around 3.3 million reads. Profiling relied on immunoSEQ multiplex PCR, and the TCRdb table lists in-frame clones only, not all of them. The data hold 250,000 to 350,000 clones, with 15% observed a single time. The ends were cut back, 0 bases at V and 9 bases at J, with 10 bases in the middle. Germline CDR1 reads SGHKS; CDR2 reads YYEKEE (reference sequence). This CDR3 has 13 amino acids. The V gene is TRBV5-5, the J gene TRBJ2-1; D unclear. The sequenced sample was naive CD4+ T cells from blood. The sequence was obtained from a young man with type 1 diabetes. The CDR3 loop is CASSLGFVAEQFF. CDR3 DNA: TGTGCCAGCAGCTTGGGGTTCGTGGCTGAGCAGTTCTTC.